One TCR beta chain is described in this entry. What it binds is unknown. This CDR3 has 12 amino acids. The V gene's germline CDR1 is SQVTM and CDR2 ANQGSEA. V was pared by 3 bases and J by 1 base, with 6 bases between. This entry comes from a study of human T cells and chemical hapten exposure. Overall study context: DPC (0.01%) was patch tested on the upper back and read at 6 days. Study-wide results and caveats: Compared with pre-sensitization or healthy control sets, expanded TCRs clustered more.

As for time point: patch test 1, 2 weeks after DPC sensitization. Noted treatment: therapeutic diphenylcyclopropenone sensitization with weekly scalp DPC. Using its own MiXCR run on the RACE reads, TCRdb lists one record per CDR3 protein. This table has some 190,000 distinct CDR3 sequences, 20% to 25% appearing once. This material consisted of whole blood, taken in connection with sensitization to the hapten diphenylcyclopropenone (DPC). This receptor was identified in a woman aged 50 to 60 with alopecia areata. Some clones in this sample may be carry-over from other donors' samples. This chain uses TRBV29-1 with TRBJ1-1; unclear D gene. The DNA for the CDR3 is TGCAGCGTTGATCCCCAGAACACTGAAGCTTTCTTT. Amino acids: CSVDPQNTEAFF.